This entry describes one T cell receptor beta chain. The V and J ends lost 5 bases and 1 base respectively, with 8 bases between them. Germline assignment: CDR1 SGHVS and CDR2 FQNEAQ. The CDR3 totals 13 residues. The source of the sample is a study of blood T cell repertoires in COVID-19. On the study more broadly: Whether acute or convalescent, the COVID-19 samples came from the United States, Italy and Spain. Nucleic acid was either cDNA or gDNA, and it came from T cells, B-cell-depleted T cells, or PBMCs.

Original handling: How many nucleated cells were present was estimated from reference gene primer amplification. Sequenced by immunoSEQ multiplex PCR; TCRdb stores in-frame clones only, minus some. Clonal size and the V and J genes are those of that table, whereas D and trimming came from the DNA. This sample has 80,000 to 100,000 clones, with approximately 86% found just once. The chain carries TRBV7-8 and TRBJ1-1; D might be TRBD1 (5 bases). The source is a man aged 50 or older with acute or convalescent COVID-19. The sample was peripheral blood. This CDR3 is CASSKGRNTEAFF. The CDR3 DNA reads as TGTGCCAGCAGCAAGGGGCGGAACACTGAAGCTTTCTTT.